The 23 T cell receptor beta chains below all came from one sample that was sequenced in a study of T cells in Graves' hyperthyroidism and ophthalmopathy. Amplification of TCR beta CDR3 regions was performed using RNA transcripts as template. Researchers ran a first-round RT-PCR on the TCR CDR3 using the HTBI primer set. TCRdb fed the multiplex PCR reads into MiXCR, producing one record per CDR3 protein. The data show some 600,000 distinct CDR3 sequences, approximately 44% seen once. The material sequenced was peripheral blood or thyroid tissue (not recorded which). The receptors come from a woman aged 18 to 35 with Graves' hyperthyroidism.

The CDR3 protein is CSVEKYSDSGNTIYF. As DNA, the CDR3 is TGCAGCGTTGAAAAGTACTCAGACTCTGGAAACACCATATATTTT. V gene TRBV29-1 combines with J gene TRBJ1-3; no firm D call. Germline values: CDR1 SQVTM, CDR2 ANQGSEA. CDR3 length: 15 residues. V was shortened by 2 bases and J by 0 bases, with 11 bases between the two germline ends.

The genes are TRBV11-1 and TRBJ1-3, with D perhaps matching TRBD1 (5 bases). Germline V gene data show CDR1 as SGHAT and CDR2 as FQDESV (reference sequence). This CDR3 is built from 16 residues. The V and J ends lost 3 bases and 0 bases respectively, with 12 bases between them. CDR3: CASSFDGGISGNTIYF. Here the CDR3 DNA reads TGTGCCAGCAGCTTCGACGGGGGAATCTCTGGAAACACCATATATTTT.

This clonotype was observed a few times. The V and J genes are TRBV29-1 and TRBJ1-2; TRBD1 might be the D (5 bases). The CDR3 length is 14 residues. CDR1 and CDR2 from the germline V gene are SQVTM and ANQGSEA. V lost 8 bases and J 4 bases, leaving 20 bases between the germline ends. The DNA of the CDR3 is TGCAGCTTGGGGCGAGGACATACGTTCTATGGCTACACCTTC. Amino acids: CSLGRGHTFYGYTF.

Note on this clonotype: This may come from a read error, since a much larger clone is one base off. Because it lacks the conserved phenylalanine or tryptophan at the end, this CDR3 is likely a read error. The chain is built from TRBV2 and TRBJ1-5; perhaps TRBD1 as D (6 bases). The CDR3 is 11 residues long. Per the germline V gene, CDR1 is SNHLY and CDR2 is FYNNEI. Between the trimmed V and J ends, which lost 10 bases and 6 bases, there was a span of 10 bases. This CDR3 reads CATPGAQPQHL. The CDR3 region has the DNA TGTGCCACCCCGGGGGCTCAGCCCCAGCATCTT.

This chain joins TRBV29-1 and TRBJ2-5; no clear D. Trimming removed 8 bases at V and 1 base at J, with 8 bases between. This CDR3 region has 11 residues. Germline V gene data show CDR1 as SQVTM and CDR2 as ANQGSEA. The CDR3: CSRHSQETQYF. CDR3 coding DNA: TGCAGCAGGCACAGCCAAGAGACCCAGTACTTC.

In regard to this clonotype: A read error may explain this, as a much larger clone is one base away. The rearrangement uses TRBV2 and TRBJ2-5; TRBD2 matches at 8 bases. CDR1 and CDR2 (germline): SNHLY, FYNNEI. The CDR3 is 14 residues long. Here the CDR3 DNA reads TGTGTCAGCAGTACCGGACTAGCAACCAAGACCCAGTACTTC. This gives the protein CVSSTGLATKTQYF. Filled out from reference TRBV2 and TRBJ2-5, the complete variable domain reads EPEVTQTPSHQVTQMGQEVILRCVPISNHLYFYWYRQILGQKVEFLVSFYNNEISEKSEIFDDQFSVERPDGSNFTLKIRSTKLEDSAMYFCVSSTGLATKTQYFGPGTRLLVL.

This clonotype was picked up a small number of times. The rearrangement links TRBV29-1 to TRBJ1-1; D is unclear. CDR1 and CDR2 (germline): SQVTM, ANQGSEA. Deletions cut 0 bases from V and 1 base from J, with 6 bases between. The CDR3 is made up of 13 amino acids. CDR3 loop: CSVEDRPNTEAFF. In DNA form, the CDR3 reads TGCAGCGTTGAAGATCGCCCGAACACTGAAGCTTTCTTT.

This clonotype has a handful of counts. V is TRBV2 and J is TRBJ1-2; TRBD1 matches 9 bases. This CDR3 contains 13 residues. Germline V gives CDR1 SNHLY, CDR2 FYNNEI. Germline trimming cut 7 bases from V and 8 bases from J; bases unmatched to any gene: 8. The CDR3 sequence is CASTLGQGHGYTF. Written as DNA, the CDR3 is TGTGCCAGCACCCTCGGACAGGGGCACGGCTACACCTTC.

The chain combines TRBV7-9 with TRBJ2-7; D perhaps matches TRBD2 (6 bases). Germline loops: CDR1 SEHNR, CDR2 FQNEAQ (reference sequence). Trimming cost V 0 bases and J 10 bases, with 10 bases left between them. This CDR3 is built from 12 residues. The CDR3 bases are TGTGCCAGCAGCTTAGCCCCTAGCGAACAGTACTTC. It yields the protein CASSLAPSEQYF.

The chain has TRBV15 and TRBJ2-5; possibly TRBD1 for D (5 bases). Germline V lookup: CDR1 LNHNV, CDR2 YYDKDF (reference sequence). V was shortened by 0 bases and J by 5 bases, with 10 bases between the two germline ends. The CDR3 runs 14 residues. For the CDR3, the DNA is TGTGCCACCAGCAGAGAAGGGCCAGGGGAGACCCAGTACTTC. As protein: CATSREGPGETQYF.

The chain employs TRBV2 and TRBJ1-2; 8 nucleotides match TRBD1. CDR1 is SNHLY and CDR2 is FYNNEI in the germline V gene. V lost 6 bases, J lost 8 bases, and 8 bases stayed unmatched. The CDR3 is 13 amino acids. The chain's CDR3 is CASRPPDREGYTF. The CDR3 DNA reads as TGTGCCAGCAGACCACCGGACAGGGAAGGCTACACCTTC.

This chain's CDR3 is CSSPTSGSRHEQYF. The DNA of the CDR3 is TGCAGTAGCCCGACTAGCGGGAGTAGGCACGAGCAGTACTTC. V is TRBV20-1 and J is TRBJ2-7, with TRBD2 matching 12 bases. V gave up 8 bases and J gave up 5 bases; unmatched junction bases: 10. Per the germline V gene, CDR1 is DFQATT and CDR2 is SNEGSKA (reference sequence). CDR3 size: 14 residues.

The chain combines TRBV15 with TRBJ2-2, with TRBD1 identical over 10 bases. Germline V gene sequence: CDR1 LNHNV, CDR2 YYDKDF (reference sequence). CDR3 length: 18 amino acids. CDR3 residues: CAPLIPPGQGRRTGELFF. The CDR3 DNA sequence: TGTGCGCCACTCATCCCCCCGGGACAGGGGAGGAGGACCGGGGAGCTGTTTTTT.

The gene calls are TRBV25-1 and TRBJ1-5, with unresolved D. This CDR3 region has 14 residues. The ends were cut back, 2 bases at V and 0 bases at J, with 5 bases in the middle. The germline V gene encodes CDR1 MGHDK and CDR2 SYGVNS. CDR3 sequence reads: CASSEHFSNQPQHF. CDR3 in DNA: TGTGCCAGCAGTGAACATTTTAGCAATCAGCCCCAGCATTTT.

The chain couples TRBV7-2 to TRBJ2-2; 8 positions agree with TRBD2. The J segment lost 3 bases and the V segment lost 5 bases, leaving 8 bases of the junction unmatched. The CDR3 runs 16 residues. Germline lookup yields CDR1 SGHTA and CDR2 FQGNSA. For the CDR3, the DNA is TGTGCCAGCAGCCAATACAGCGGGAGCTACACCGGGGAGCTGTTTTTT. It codes for CASSQYSGSYTGELFF.

Only a few counts were recorded for this clonotype. The genes are TRBV24-1 and TRBJ2-3; D remains unclear. V lost 3 bases, J lost 5 bases, and 8 bases lay in between. The CDR3 sequence is 13 residues long. Germline CDR1 is KGHDR and CDR2 is SFDVKD. CDR3 DNA: TGTGCCACCAGTGATCCGTCCAAAGATACGCAGTATTTT. Residues: CATSDPSKDTQYF.

V and J are TRBV11-3 and TRBJ2-5, with TRBD1 identical over 8 bases. CDR1 is SGHNT and CDR2 is YENEEA in the germline V gene. The V gene end was trimmed by 8 bases and the J gene end by 5 bases; junction bases not matched to a gene: 10. This CDR3 spans 14 amino acids. DNA for the CDR3: TGTGCCAGCCGCAAGCGGAGACAGGGGGAGACCCAGTACTTC. Protein: CASRKRRQGETQYF.

As for this clonotype: This may stem from a read error, because a much larger clone lies one nucleotide away. This chain joins TRBV5-1 and TRBJ1-5; weak D call: TRBD1 (5 bases). This CDR3 is built from 16 residues. The germline CDR1 and CDR2 sequences are SGHRS and YFSETQ. CDR3 DNA sequence: TGCGCCAGCAGCCCAGGGACGGATTATAGCAATCAGCTCCAGCATTTT. Protein product: CASSPGTDYSNQLQHF.

The chain has TRBV7-2 and TRBJ1-5; tentatively, D is TRBD1 (5 bases). V dropped 8 bases and J dropped 0 bases, with 17 bases sitting between them. Germline V CDR1 and CDR2: SGHTA, FQGNSA. This CDR3 is built from 16 residues. The CDR3 nucleotides read TGTGCCAGCTCACCAACTGACAGCGATAGCAATCAGCCCCAGCATTTT. Translation: CASSPTDSDSNQPQHF.

This clonotype has just a few counts. V and J are TRBV9 and TRBJ2-2, with 8 nucleotides matching TRBD1. J gave up 6 bases and V 0 bases, and 4 bases lay outside the gene matches. Germline loops: CDR1 SGDLS, CDR2 YYNGEE. The CDR3 is made up of 15 amino acids. CDR3: CASSVEQGASGELFF. In DNA, the CDR3 is TGTGCCAGCAGCGTAGAGCAGGGGGCTTCCGGGGAGCTGTTTTTT.

This clonotype was detected only a few times. CDR3 sequence reads: CASSLSSSGSEPQYF. The DNA for the CDR3 is TGTGCCAGCAGCCTATCGTCTAGCGGGAGTGAACCGCAGTACTTC. V is TRBV2 and J is TRBJ2-7, with 10 nucleotides matching TRBD2. The J segment lost 9 bases and the V segment lost 6 bases, leaving 14 bases of the junction unmatched. Germline lookup yields CDR1 SNHLY and CDR2 FYNNEI. There are 15 residues in the CDR3.

The rearrangement links TRBV6-5 to TRBJ2-7; D is uncertain. V lost 4 bases and J 3 bases, leaving 7 bases between the germline ends. This CDR3 contains 12 residues. Germline V lookup: CDR1 MNHEY, CDR2 SVGAGI. CDR3 sequence (DNA): TGTGCCAGCAGTTCGAGACTCTACGAGCAGTACTTC. It encodes CASSSRLYEQYF.

This rearrangement joins TRBV6-5 to TRBJ2-5, with D perhaps TRBD2 (5 bases). The CDR3 covers 12 residues. V was pared by 8 bases and J by 5 bases, with 12 bases between. The germline V gene encodes CDR1 MNHEY and CDR2 SVGAGI. The CDR3 sequence: CASLRELETQYF. CDR3 nucleotides: TGTGCCAGCTTGAGGGAGTTGGAGACCCAGTACTTC.